This paragraph reports one T cell receptor (beta chain). There is no known antigen for this receptor. It has no much larger one-base neighbor in the sample; base qualities were not kept. The entry originates in a study of blood T cell repertoires in COVID-19 (dated by TCRdb to the early 2020s). Concerning the study at large: The collaborator samples originated in the United States, Italy and Spain and spanned the acute and convalescent phases of COVID-19. The repertoires were released in a freely available public database meant as a resource for research on the immune response to SARS-CoV-2. HLA class I and class II types, where available, came from metadata supplied by the sample provider rather than from assay-based typing. The sample metadata nearly always contained a de-identified subject ID, COVID-19 status, age in years and sex. The material from the prospective study consisted of cDNA or gDNA derived from T cells, B-cell-depleted T cells, or PBMCs. Deeply sampled blood TCRbeta repertoires from subjects exposed to, actively infected with, or recovered from COVID-19 were included in the dataset. Samples were obtained from the ongoing ImmuneRACE study (first 160 participants) and from about 1,300 subjects provided by 6 global collaborators. Study-level results and caveats: Clinical and demographic metadata were provided uncurated, with the amount varying by source and participant.

Participants in the prospective study were enrolled through a virtual design, were aged roughly 18 to 95 years, and lived in 24 United States geographic areas. In the prospective study, participants were assigned to cohorts based on the clinical history participants reported in a screening survey and a study questionnaire. Exposed participants had been in contact, within 2 weeks of entering the study, with a person who had a PCR-confirmed or clinician-diagnosed case of COVID-19. In the prospective study, whole blood, serum and a nasopharyngeal or oropharyngeal swab were collected from each participant by mobile phlebotomists. Over an approximately 2-month period, participants in the prospective study had the option of providing additional blood draws and questionnaires. Blood samples from the prospective study were shipped frozen or at room temperature prior to DNA extraction. The CDR3 goes from the cysteine to the phenylalanine over 14 residues. Just the 42-base CDR3 DNA is kept, in frame starting at base 1. For CDR1 and CDR2, the germline V gene lists SNHLY and FYNNEI. V lost 3 bases and J lost 4 bases; the stretch between them is 13 bases long.

The immunoSEQ Assay, a bias-controlled multiplex PCR, was used to amplify TCRbeta CDR3 regions from genomic DNA. On the study's bioinformatics: The number of nucleated cells in each sample was estimated by amplification of reference gene primers within the assay. Sequence reads were collapsed and filtered to measure the absolute abundance of every unique TCRbeta CDR3 rearrangement. For each sample, productive Simpson clonality was calculated as the square root of Simpson's diversity index across productive rearrangements. In its TCRdb copy, this immuneACCESS table keeps in-frame sequences only and misses some clones. Where compared with another copy, unresolved V genes explain less than half of these, and the others have no known cause. That table is the source of V, J and clone size, and D and trimming were worked out from the DNA. This sample holds hundreds of thousands of clones; under 90% were observed only once. Together, the top ten hold under 3% of the sample.

Sequencing used PBMCs or T cells enriched from blood (not recorded which). This receptor was obtained from a woman aged 45-65 years who had been exposed to COVID-19. In this chain, TRBV2 is recombined with TRBJ2-7, and perhaps TRBD2 as D gene, on 7 matching bases. The CDR3 protein: CASSDSGGWYEQYF. The nucleotide sequence is given as TGTGCCAGCAGTGATTCGGGGGGCTGGTACGAGCAGTACTTC.